The 25 T cell receptor beta chains listed next were all sequenced from one sample in a study of vaccination and CD4 T cells after COVID-19. The assay that was used to sequence DNA from cultured CD4+ T cells was the Oncomine TCR Beta short-read assay. TCRdb re-derived calls from the PCR reads in MiXCR, one entry per CDR3 protein. The sample lists some 20,000 distinct CDR3 sequences, more than 55% occurring once. Their specific antigens are unknown. Treatment of the sample: roughly nine-day PBMC culture with coronavirus spike peptide pools or control peptides (ViraFEST assay). Source material: CD4+ T cells from blood, cultured in vitro. These receptors were collected from a human donor who had recovered from COVID-19.

This clonotype was recorded only once. The V call is TRBV7-9, the J call TRBJ1-2; D unclear. The CDR3 spans 13 residues. The ends were cut back, 5 bases at V and 3 bases at J, with 10 bases in the middle. Per germline, CDR1 SEHNR and CDR2 FQNEAQ (reference sequence). The CDR3, as DNA: TGTGCCAGCAGCCCCCGGGTTGACTATGGCTACACCTTC. Translation gives CASSPRVDYGYTF.

The chain couples TRBV7-9 to TRBJ2-7, with D perhaps TRBD1 or TRBD2 (5 bases each). The CDR3 consists of 15 residues. The ends were cut back, 5 bases at V and 4 bases at J, with 18 bases in the middle. CDR1 is SEHNR and CDR2 is FQNEAQ in the germline V gene (reference sequence). CDR3: CASSGPGTPSYEQYF. The CDR3 DNA sequence: TGTGCCAGCAGCGGTCCCGGGACCCCTTCTTACGAGCAGTACTTC.

This clonotype was counted only a few times. This chain connects TRBV20-1 to TRBJ2-3; D perhaps matches TRBD2 (5 bases). V was pared by 0 bases and J by 4 bases, with 14 bases between. Per the germline V gene, CDR1 is DFQATT and CDR2 is SNEGSKA (reference sequence). CDR3 length: 15 amino acids. The CDR3 spells CSARDRSGAPDTQYF. CDR3 nucleotide sequence: TGCAGTGCTAGAGATAGAAGCGGAGCGCCAGATACGCAGTATTTT.

About this clonotype itself: The junction departs from the called germline gene at one end, perhaps through a read error. The chain recombines TRBV30 with TRBJ2-5, with a possible D match to TRBD2 (5 bases). CDR1 and CDR2 (germline): GTSNPN, SVGIG (reference sequence). This CDR3 has 14 amino acids. The CDR3 reads CAWSVRRRQGTQYF. DNA of the CDR3: TGTGCCTGGAGTGTACGGAGGCGGCAAGGGACCCAGTACTTC.

The CDR3 is CATSSGGFTGANVLTF. CDR3 nucleotide sequence: TGTGCCACCAGCAGCGGGGGGTTTACTGGGGCCAACGTCCTGACTTTC. The chain has TRBV15 and TRBJ2-6; 7 nucleotides line up with TRBD2. Trimming cost V 3 bases and J 2 bases; bases outside gene matches: 4. The germline V gene has CDR1 LNHNV and CDR2 YYDKDF (reference sequence). CDR3 length equals 16 residues.

This clonotype was seen a handful of times. V and J are TRBV9 and TRBJ1-1, with D possibly being TRBD1 (5 bases). V gave up 4 bases and J gave up 8 bases, with 18 bases separating them. Germline V gives CDR1 SGDLS, CDR2 YYNGEE. The CDR3 loop spans 14 amino acids. The CDR3 reads CASSQIHGGSEAFF. The CDR3 coding sequence is TGTGCCAGCAGCCAGATCCATGGGGGTTCGGAAGCTTTCTTT.

The V call is TRBV11-2, the J call TRBJ1-6; TRBD1 matches at 9 bases. The CDR3 runs to 15 residues. With 3 bases clipped from V and 8 bases from J, the junction kept 5 bases outside the gene matches. In germline, CDR1 is SGHAT, CDR2 FQNNGV. The CDR3 sequence: CASSLGQGVDSPLHF. CDR3 DNA: TGTGCCAGCAGCTTGGGACAGGGCGTGGATTCACCCCTCCACTTT.

The chain links TRBV20-1 to TRBJ2-3; 8 positions agree with TRBD2. The germline V gene encodes CDR1 DFQATT and CDR2 SNEGSKA (reference sequence). The V and J ends lost 3 bases and 3 bases, in that order; junction bases with no gene match: 2. This CDR3 comprises 13 residues. The CDR3 loop reads CSASSGGTDTQYF. CDR3 nucleotide sequence: TGCAGTGCTAGTTCGGGAGGGACAGATACGCAGTATTTT.

This sequence joins TRBV6-2 or TRBV6-3 and TRBJ2-7; 7 nucleotides agree with TRBD2. This CDR3 has 15 residues. Looked up from germline, CDR1 is MNHEY and CDR2 is SVGEGT. V lost 2 bases to trimming and J lost 6 bases; unmatched junction nucleotides: 10. The CDR3 DNA sequence: TGTGCCAGCAGTTACCCAGGGACTAAGAGGGCCGAGCAGTACTTC. Amino acid sequence: CASSYPGTKRAEQYF.

This clonotype was counted a few times. This sequence joins TRBV20-1 and TRBJ2-2, with D perhaps being TRBD1 or TRBD2 (6 bases each). Trimming removed 6 bases from V and 3 bases from J, with 14 bases in between. The CDR3 consists of 14 residues. The germline V gene encodes CDR1 DFQATT and CDR2 SNEGSKA (reference sequence). The CDR3 sequence: CSAKGGLDTGELFF. The CDR3 bases are TGCAGTGCCAAGGGGGGCCTGGACACCGGGGAGCTGTTTTTT.

The chain links TRBV5-4 to TRBJ1-1, with D perhaps TRBD1 (5 bases). Germline V gene data show CDR1 as SGHNT and CDR2 as YYREEE (reference sequence). This CDR3 is built from 15 residues. V was trimmed by 0 bases and J by 1 base, leaving 10 bases between them. The CDR3, as DNA: TGTGCCAGCAGCTTGGATGCGGGGGGGAACACTGAAGCTTTCTTT. It yields the protein CASSLDAGGNTEAFF.

The chain links TRBV9 to TRBJ2-2; 7 bases fit TRBD2. V was clipped by 3 bases and J by 4 bases; unmatched bases: 6. Germline V lookup: CDR1 SGDLS, CDR2 YYNGEE. The CDR3 has 15 residues. The CDR3 region is CASSARGVVTGELFF. The CDR3 nucleotides read TGTGCCAGCAGCGCCCGGGGGGTCGTCACCGGGGAGCTGTTTTTT.

In DNA, the CDR3 is TGTGCCAGCAGCCAAGAATTCCGGGACACCCACACCGGGGAGCTGTTTTTT. Protein product: CASSQEFRDTHTGELFF. The V and J genes are TRBV6-1 and TRBJ2-2, with a tentative D call TRBD1 (6 bases). V lost 6 bases, J lost 3 bases, and 20 bases lay in between. The germline V gene encodes CDR1 MNHNS and CDR2 SASEGT. CDR3 length: 17 amino acids.

The chain combines TRBV11-2 with TRBJ2-5; D uncertain. The germline gives CDR1 SGHAT, CDR2 FQNNGV. The ends were cut back, 0 bases at V and 4 bases at J, with 0 bases in the middle. The CDR3 is made up of 11 amino acids. CDR3 nucleotide sequence: TGTGCCAGCAGCTTAGAAGAGACCCAGTACTTC. Encoded protein: CASSLEETQYF.

This clonotype was seen more than once but under ten times. The V and J genes are TRBV5-4 and TRBJ2-2; D possibly corresponds to TRBD1 (6 bases). The V gene's germline CDR1 is SGHNT and CDR2 YYREEE (reference sequence). The V end lost 4 bases, the J end lost 7 bases, and 20 bases lay between the germline ends. The CDR3 extends over 16 amino acids. The CDR3 loop reads CASSPARQGQGGELFF. The CDR3 DNA reads as TGTGCCAGCAGCCCCGCGCGGCAGGGGCAAGGCGGGGAGCTGTTTTTT.

This clonotype was found once. The chain couples TRBV20-1 to TRBJ2-7; D ambiguous. V was cut by 0 bases and J by 4 bases, with 7 bases left in between. Per the germline V gene, CDR1 is DFQATT and CDR2 is SNEGSKA (reference sequence). This CDR3 is built from 12 residues. For the CDR3, the DNA is TGCAGTGCTAGAGACCAAAGGTACGAGCAGTACTTC. Its protein is CSARDQRYEQYF.

In nucleotides, the CDR3 is TGCAGTGCTAGAGGTCTAGCGGGGGGGCTAGGCGGGGAGCTGTTTTTT. Translated: CSARGLAGGLGGELFF. This sequence joins TRBV20-1 and TRBJ2-2; TRBD2 agrees at 12 bases. The CDR3 consists of 16 residues. J was trimmed by 7 bases and V by 1 base; bases with no gene match: 7. Germline V gene data show CDR1 as DFQATT and CDR2 as SNEGSKA (reference sequence).

The chain is built from TRBV27 and TRBJ2-3; 11 bases fit TRBD1. Germline V gives CDR1 MNHEY, CDR2 SMNVEV (reference sequence). This CDR3 comprises 14 residues. The J segment lost 8 bases and the V segment lost 4 bases, leaving 5 bases of the junction unmatched. This CDR3 reads CASSWDRGSGTQYF. The CDR3 bases are TGTGCCAGCAGTTGGGACAGGGGGTCCGGTACGCAGTATTTT.

The J gene is TRBJ1-2, the V gene TRBV28; the D gene is possibly TRBD1 (5 bases). Germline V gene lookup returns CDR1 MDHEN and CDR2 SYDVKM. There are 11 residues in the CDR3. Trimming cost V 10 bases and J 4 bases, with 10 bases left between them. As DNA, the CDR3 is TGTGCCACCCAGGGTCTCTATGGCTACACCTTC. This sequence encodes CATQGLYGYTF.

The genes are TRBV4-3 and TRBJ2-2; possibly TRBD1 for D (6 bases). CDR3 length: 13 amino acids. V lost 5 bases to trimming and J lost 7 bases, with 11 bases between them. Per germline, CDR1 LGHNA and CDR2 YSLEER. CDR3 sequence reads: CASSAEGGGELFF. The CDR3 DNA sequence: TGCGCCAGCAGCGCTGAAGGGGGCGGGGAGCTGTTTTTT.

The chain joins TRBV5-1 to TRBJ1-2; D is unclear. The CDR3 is 14 amino acids. V shed 1 base and J shed 0 bases, with 7 bases lying between them. From germline, CDR1 is SGHRS and CDR2 YFSETQ. CDR3 in amino acids: CASSLTDANYGYTF. CDR3 sequence (DNA): TGCGCCAGCAGCTTGACAGACGCTAACTATGGCTACACCTTC.

In its sample, this clonotype was seen a few times. The chain combines TRBV7-2 with TRBJ1-5; D is unresolved. The germline V gene has CDR1 SGHTA and CDR2 FQGNSA. V lost 2 bases, J lost 1 base, and 3 bases lay in between. This CDR3 has 13 amino acids. The CDR3 DNA sequence: TGTGCCAGCAGCTTACAGAGCAATCAGCCCCAGCATTTT. Amino acid sequence: CASSLQSNQPQHF. The whole variable domain, remainder taken from reference TRBV7-2 and TRBJ1-5, is GAGVSQSPSNKVTEKGKDVELRCDPISGHTALYWYRQSLGQGLEFLIYFQGNSAPDKSGLPSDRFSAERTGGSVSTLTIQRTQQEDSAVYLCASSLQSNQPQHFGDGTRLSIL.

The rearrangement joins TRBV20-1 to TRBJ2-2, with D tentatively TRBD1 or TRBD2 (5 bases each). CDR3 size: 11 residues. CDR1 and CDR2 from the germline V gene are DFQATT and SNEGSKA (reference sequence). Between the trimmed V and J ends, which lost 5 bases and 6 bases, there was a span of 7 bases. Written as DNA, the CDR3 is TGCAGTGCTTTGGGACCCGGGGAGCTGTTTTTT. It specifies CSALGPGELFF.

To note about this clonotype: One end of the junction fails to match germline, which may point to a read error. The chain links TRBV5-3 to TRBJ2-2, with 8 bases aligning to TRBD2. TRBV5-3 is classed as an ORF, of uncertain function. The CDR3 runs 16 residues. The DNA of the CDR3 is TGTGCCAGCAGCTTCCGACTAGCGTCGAACACCGGGGAGCTGTTTTTT. Amino acids: CASSFRLASNTGELFF.

This clonotype has just a few counts. The chain couples TRBV7-2 to TRBJ1-5; weak D call: TRBD1 (5 bases). The V gene's germline CDR1 is SGHTA and CDR2 FQGNSA. This CDR3 contains 14 residues. V lost 2 bases to trimming and J lost 9 bases, with 14 bases between them. DNA of the CDR3: TGTGCCAGCAGCTTATTGTCAGGGCCTGGGCCCCAGCATTTT. This translates into CASSLLSGPGPQHF.